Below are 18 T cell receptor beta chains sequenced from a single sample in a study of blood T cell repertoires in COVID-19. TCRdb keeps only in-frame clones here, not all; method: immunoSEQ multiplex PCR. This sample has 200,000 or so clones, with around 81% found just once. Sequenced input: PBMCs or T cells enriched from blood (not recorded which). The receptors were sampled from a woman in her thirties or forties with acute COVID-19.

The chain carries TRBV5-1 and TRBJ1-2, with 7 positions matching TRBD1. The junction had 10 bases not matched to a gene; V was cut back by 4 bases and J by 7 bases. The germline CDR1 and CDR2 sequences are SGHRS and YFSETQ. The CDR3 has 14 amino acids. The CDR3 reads CASSPDRSQRGYTF. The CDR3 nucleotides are TGCGCCAGCAGCCCGGACAGGAGCCAACGTGGCTACACCTTC.

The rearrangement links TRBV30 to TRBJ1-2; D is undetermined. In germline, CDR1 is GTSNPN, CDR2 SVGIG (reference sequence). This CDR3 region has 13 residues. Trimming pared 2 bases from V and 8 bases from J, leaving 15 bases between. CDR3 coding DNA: TGTGCCTGGAGTCAGAACACTGAGGGAGGCTACACCTTC. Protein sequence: CAWSQNTEGGYTF.

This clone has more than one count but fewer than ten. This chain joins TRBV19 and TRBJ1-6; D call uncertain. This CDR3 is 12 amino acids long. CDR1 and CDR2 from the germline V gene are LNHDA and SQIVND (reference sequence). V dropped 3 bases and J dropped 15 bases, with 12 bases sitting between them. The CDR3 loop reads CASSISRGLLHF. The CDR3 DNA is TGTGCCAGTAGTATTTCCAGAGGGCTCCTCCACTTT.

This chain's CDR3 is CASSLDLSYGYTF. In DNA, the CDR3 is TGTGCCAGCAGCTTAGATCTCAGCTATGGCTACACCTTC. The chain is built from TRBV11-2 and TRBJ1-2; D unresolved. The CDR3 has 13 residues. Trimming removed 0 bases at V and 4 bases at J, with 6 bases between. The germline gives CDR1 SGHAT, CDR2 FQNNGV.

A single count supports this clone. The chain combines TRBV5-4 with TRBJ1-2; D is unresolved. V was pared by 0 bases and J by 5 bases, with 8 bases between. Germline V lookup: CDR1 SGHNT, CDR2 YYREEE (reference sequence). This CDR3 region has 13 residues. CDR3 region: CASSLDGGYGYTF. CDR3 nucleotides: TGTGCCAGCAGCTTGGACGGAGGATATGGCTACACCTTC.

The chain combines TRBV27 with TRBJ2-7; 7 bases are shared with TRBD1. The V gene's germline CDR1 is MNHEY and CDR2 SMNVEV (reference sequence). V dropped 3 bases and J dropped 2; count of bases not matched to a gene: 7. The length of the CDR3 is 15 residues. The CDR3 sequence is CASSFGQAIAYEQYF. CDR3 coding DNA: TGTGCCAGCAGTTTCGGACAGGCGATAGCCTACGAGCAGTACTTC.

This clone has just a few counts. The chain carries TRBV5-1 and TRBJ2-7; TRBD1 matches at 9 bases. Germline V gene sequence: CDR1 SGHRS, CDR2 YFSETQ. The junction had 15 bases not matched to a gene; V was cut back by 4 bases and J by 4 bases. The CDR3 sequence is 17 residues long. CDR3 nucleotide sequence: TGCGCCAGCAGCGTTGTTCGGACAGGGGACATCTGGTACGAGCAGTACTTC. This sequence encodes CASSVVRTGDIWYEQYF.

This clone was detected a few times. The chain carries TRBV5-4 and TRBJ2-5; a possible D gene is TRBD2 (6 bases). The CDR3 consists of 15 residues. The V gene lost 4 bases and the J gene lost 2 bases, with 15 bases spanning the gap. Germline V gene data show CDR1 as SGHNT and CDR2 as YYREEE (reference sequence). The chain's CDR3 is CASSGMGLSQETQYF. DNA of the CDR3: TGTGCCAGCAGCGGGATGGGACTTTCTCAAGAGACCCAGTACTTC.

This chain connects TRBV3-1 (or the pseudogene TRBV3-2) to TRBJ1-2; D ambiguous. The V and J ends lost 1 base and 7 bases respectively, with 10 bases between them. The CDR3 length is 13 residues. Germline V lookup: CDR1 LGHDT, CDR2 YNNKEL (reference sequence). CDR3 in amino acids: CASSQVSEGGYTF. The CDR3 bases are TGTGCCAGCAGCCAAGTATCAGAGGGTGGCTACACCTTC.

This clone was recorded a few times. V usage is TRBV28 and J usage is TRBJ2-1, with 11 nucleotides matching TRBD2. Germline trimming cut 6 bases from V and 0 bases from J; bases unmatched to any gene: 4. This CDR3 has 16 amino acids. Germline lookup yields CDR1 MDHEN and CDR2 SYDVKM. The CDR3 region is CASRTSGTPSYNEQFF. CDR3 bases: TGTGCCAGCAGGACTAGCGGGACCCCCTCCTACAATGAGCAGTTCTTC.

The DNA of the CDR3 is TGTGCCAGCTCGTTGAGGGAGGAGGAAAAACTGTTTTTT. Encoded protein: CASSLREEEKLFF. The rearrangement uses TRBV12-3 or TRBV12-4 and TRBJ1-4; D remains ambiguous. This CDR3 is built from 13 residues. Trimming removed 8 bases from V and 8 bases from J, with 15 bases in between.

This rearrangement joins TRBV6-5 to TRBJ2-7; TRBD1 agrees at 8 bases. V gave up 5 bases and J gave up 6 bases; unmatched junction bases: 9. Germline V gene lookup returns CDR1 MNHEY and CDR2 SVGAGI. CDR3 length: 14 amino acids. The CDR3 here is CASSSKPTGGEQYF. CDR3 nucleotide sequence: TGTGCCAGCAGTAGCAAACCCACAGGGGGCGAGCAGTACTTC.

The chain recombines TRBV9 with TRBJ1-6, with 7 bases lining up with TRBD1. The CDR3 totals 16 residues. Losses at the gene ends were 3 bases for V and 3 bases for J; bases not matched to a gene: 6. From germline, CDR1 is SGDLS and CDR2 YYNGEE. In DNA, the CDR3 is TGTGCCAGCAGCGGGGGAGGACAGGACTATAATTCACCCCTCCACTTT. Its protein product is CASSGGGQDYNSPLHF.

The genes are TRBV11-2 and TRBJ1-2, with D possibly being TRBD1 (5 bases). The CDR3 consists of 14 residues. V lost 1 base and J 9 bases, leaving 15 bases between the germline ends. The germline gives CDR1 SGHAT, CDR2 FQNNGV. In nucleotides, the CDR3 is TGTGCCAGCAGCTTAGCGGCAGGGAAGAGGAGCTACACCTTC. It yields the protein CASSLAAGKRSYTF.

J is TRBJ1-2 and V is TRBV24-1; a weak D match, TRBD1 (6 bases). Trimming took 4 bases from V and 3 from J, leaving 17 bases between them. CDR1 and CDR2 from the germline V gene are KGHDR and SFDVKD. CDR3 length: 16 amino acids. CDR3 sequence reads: CATSDGRGQGYYGYTF. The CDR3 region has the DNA TGTGCCACCAGTGACGGCCGCGGGCAGGGGTACTATGGCTACACCTTC.

The CDR3 coding sequence is TGCGCCAGCAGTCCCGGGACAGGGGTAGACGAGCAGTACTTC. It specifies CASSPGTGVDEQYF. The chain has TRBV5-1 and TRBJ2-7, with 10 bases aligning to TRBD1. CDR3 length equals 14 residues. Per the germline V gene, CDR1 is SGHRS and CDR2 is YFSETQ. The trim removed 5 bases at V and 5 bases at J, leaving 7 bases unmatched.

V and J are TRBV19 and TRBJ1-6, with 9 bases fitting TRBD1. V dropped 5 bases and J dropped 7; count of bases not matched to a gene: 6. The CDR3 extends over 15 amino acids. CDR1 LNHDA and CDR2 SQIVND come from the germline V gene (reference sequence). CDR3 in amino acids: CASSSAGTGNSPLHF. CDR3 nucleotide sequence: TGTGCCAGTAGTTCTGCCGGGACAGGGAATTCACCCCTCCACTTT.

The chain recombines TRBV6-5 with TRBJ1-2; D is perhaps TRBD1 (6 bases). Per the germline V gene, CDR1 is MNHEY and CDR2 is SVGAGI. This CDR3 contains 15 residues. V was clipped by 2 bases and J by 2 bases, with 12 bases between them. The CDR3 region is CASSYGRGGNYGYTF. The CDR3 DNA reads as TGTGCCAGCAGTTACGGCAGGGGTGGCAACTATGGCTACACCTTC.